The rows below give T cell receptor beta chains drawn from one sample of a study of cytomegalovirus exposure and HLA in healthy donors. TCRdb's table, derived via immunoSEQ multiplex PCR, lists solely in-frame clones and lacks some. The profile shows about 280,000 clones, 80% to 90% of them singletons. Sample: PBMCs. The receptors come from a young woman in good health and CMV-seronegative. Both conserved end residues are part of each CDR3. The D gene is left open where the match is weak. Clone size is given for some rows only: seen once, a few or many times, or a class if the clone is expanded.

cdr3_aa | cdr3_nt | cdr3_length | d_call | j_call | v_call | clone_size
CASSQVISISGDFPYEQYF | TGCGCCAGCAGCCAAGTCATCAGCATTAGCGGGGATTTTCCCTACGAGCAGTACTTC | 19 | TRBD2 | TRBJ2-7 | TRBV4-1 | -
CASSLFGVRETQYF | TGTGCCAGCAGCTTATTTGGAGTGAGAGAGACCCAGTACTTC | 14 | - | TRBJ2-5 | TRBV7-9 | -
CASSFSEGDQPQHF | TGTGCCAGCAGCTTTAGCGAGGGGGACCAGCCCCAGCATTTT | 14 | - | TRBJ1-5 | TRBV11-3 | -
CASSFGGGPSTDTQYF | TGTGCCAGCAGTTTCGGGGGAGGGCCGAGCACAGATACGCAGTATTTT | 16 | TRBD2 | TRBJ2-3 | TRBV27 | -
CATSRDKGQHYEQYF | TGTGCCACCAGCAGAGATAAAGGACAGCATTACGAGCAGTACTTC | 15 | - | TRBJ2-7 | TRBV15 | -
CASSSVGQAETQYF | TGTGCCAGCAGCTCCGTTGGACAGGCCGAGACCCAGTACTTC | 14 | TRBD1 | TRBJ2-5 | TRBV7-9 | -
CASSERGSEQYF | TGCGCCAGCAGTGAGAGAGGGTCCGAGCAGTACTTC | 12 | - | TRBJ2-7 | TRBV10-1 | -
CASSENRGGIKETQYF | TGTGCCAGCAGTGAGAATCGCGGGGGGATAAAAGAGACCCAGTACTTC | 16 | TRBD2 | TRBJ2-5 | TRBV2 | -
CASRPGQGIIQPQHF | TGTGCCAGCAGACCAGGACAGGGTATAATCCAGCCCCAGCATTTT | 15 | TRBD1 | TRBJ1-5 | TRBV6-5 | few
CASSNYGQAYGYTF | TGTGCCTCCTCCAACTATGGACAGGCCTATGGCTACACCTTC | 14 | TRBD1 | TRBJ1-2 | TRBV2 | -
CASSVEAGEQYF | TGTGCCAGCAGCGTAGAGGCAGGGGAGCAGTACTTC | 12 | - | TRBJ2-7 | TRBV9 | -
CASSRTGYYEQYF | TGTGCCAGCAGTAGAACAGGGTACTACGAGCAGTACTTC | 13 | - | TRBJ2-7 | TRBV27 | once
CASSELPSYEQYF | TGTGCCAGCAGTGAACTCCCCTCCTACGAGCAGTACTTC | 13 | - | TRBJ2-7 | TRBV6-5 | -
CASSYGGWDTEAFF | TGTGCCAGCAGTTACGGAGGGTGGGACACTGAAGCTTTCTTT | 14 | - | TRBJ1-1 | TRBV6-5 | -
CASSVRDSSYNEQFF | TGTGCCAGCAGCGTCAGGGACAGCTCCTACAATGAGCAGTTCTTC | 15 | TRBD1 | TRBJ2-1 | TRBV9 | -
CASGGWDTANYGYTF | TGTGCCAGCGGCGGATGGGACACGGCTAACTATGGCTACACCTTC | 15 | - | TRBJ1-2 | TRBV5-4 | -
CASSLAGGGSTDTQYF | TGCGCCAGCAGCTTGGCCGGAGGGGGCTCCACAGATACGCAGTATTTT | 16 | - | TRBJ2-3 | TRBV5-1 | -
CASSLDMNTEAFF | TGCGCCAGCAGCTTGGACATGAACACTGAAGCTTTCTTT | 13 | - | TRBJ1-1 | TRBV5-1 | -
CASSMTGGAYEQYF | TGTGCCAGCAGTATGACAGGGGGGGCCTACGAGCAGTACTTC | 14 | TRBD1 | TRBJ2-7 | TRBV6-5 | few
CASSAGTSGYEQYF | TGTGCCAGCAGTGCCGGGACTAGCGGTTACGAGCAGTACTTC | 14 | TRBD2 | TRBJ2-7 | TRBV27 | -
CASGRNQETQYF | TGTGCTAGTGGCCGTAACCAAGAGACCCAGTACTTC | 12 | - | TRBJ2-5 | TRBV12-5 | -
CASSYGTDFYEQYF | TGTGCCAGCAGTTATGGGACAGACTTCTACGAGCAGTACTTC | 14 | TRBD1 | TRBJ2-7 | TRBV6-6 | -
CASSLALVTATEAFF | TGCGCCAGCAGCTTGGCCTTAGTGACAGCCACTGAAGCTTTCTTT | 15 | - | TRBJ1-1 | TRBV5-1 | -